These 10 T cell receptor beta chains were all obtained from the same sample, sequenced in a study of T cells in Graves' hyperthyroidism and ophthalmopathy. Amplification targeted TCR beta CDR3 regions from RNA transcripts. Carried out on the TCR CDR3, a first-round RT-PCR used the HTBI primer set. TCRdb passed the multiplex PCR reads through MiXCR, listing each CDR3 protein once. The repertoire holds about 690,000 distinct CDR3 sequences, with approximately 15% as singletons. Material for sequencing was blood. The receptors were sampled from a man aged 50 or older with Graves' hyperthyroidism.

This chain links TRBV5-6 with TRBJ2-3; D is unclear. Germline CDR1 reads SGHDT; CDR2 reads YYEEEE. V dropped 0 bases and J dropped 6 bases, with 5 bases sitting between them. This CDR3 region has 12 residues. This CDR3 is CASSLVHDTQYF. The CDR3, as DNA: TGTGCCAGCAGCTTGGTGCACGATACGCAGTATTTT.

A word on this clonotype: A much more abundant neighbour one base away suggests this may be a read error. The V call is TRBV10-3, the J call TRBJ2-1; D is unresolved. This CDR3 region has 14 residues. Germline values: CDR1 ENHRY, CDR2 SYGVKD. V dropped 3 bases and J dropped 8 bases, with 14 bases sitting between them. The CDR3 DNA reads TGTGCCATCAGTGATTTAGAACCATACGATGAGCAGTTCTTC. Amino acid sequence: CAISDLEPYDEQFF.

The table lists this clonotype with many counts. The V call is TRBV11-3, the J call TRBJ2-3, with D hard to call. The V gene's germline CDR1 is SGHNT and CDR2 YENEEA. The V gene lost 1 base and the J gene lost 0 bases, with 8 bases spanning the gap. CDR3 length: 15 residues. The CDR3 coding sequence is TGTGCCAGCAGCTTAGGCTCTTTCAGCACAGATACGCAGTATTTT. Amino acid sequence: CASSLGSFSTDTQYF.

This rearrangement joins TRBV19 to TRBJ1-5; 8 bases match TRBD1. The junction had 9 bases not matched to a gene; V was cut back by 7 bases and J by 4 bases. The germline V gene encodes CDR1 LNHDA and CDR2 SQIVND (reference sequence). The CDR3 sequence is 15 residues long. The CDR3 loop reads CASTMNRGRNQPQHF. The CDR3 coding sequence is TGTGCCAGTACCATGAACAGGGGGAGGAATCAGCCCCAGCATTTT. Full variable domain (rest looked up from reference TRBV19 and TRBJ1-5): DGGITQSPKYLFRKEGQNVTLSCEQNLNHDAMYWYRQDPGQGLRLIYYSQIVNDFQKGDIAEGYSVSREKKESFPLTVTSAQKNPTAFYLCASTMNRGRNQPQHFGDGTRLSIL.

There are many counts of this clonotype. The gene calls are TRBV29-1 and TRBJ2-1, with 10 bases that match TRBD1. This CDR3 is 14 amino acids long. Trimming took 3 bases from V and 3 from J; bases not matched to a gene: 2. Germline V gene sequence: CDR1 SQVTM, CDR2 ANQGSEA. CDR3 residues: CSVEGTGVYNEQFF. The CDR3 nucleotides are TGCAGCGTTGAGGGGACAGGGGTCTACAATGAGCAGTTCTTC.

This clonotype has ten or more counts. The chain couples TRBV6-1 to TRBJ1-4; D is uncertain. Germline V lookup: CDR1 MNHNS, CDR2 SASEGT. The CDR3 spans 15 residues. V lost 6 bases to trimming and J lost 0 bases, with 11 bases between them. For the CDR3, the DNA is TGTGCCAGCAGGTCCATAGGTGCAACTAATGAAAAACTGTTTTTT. Protein sequence: CASRSIGATNEKLFF.

This clonotype was seen ten or more times. V and J are TRBV27 and TRBJ2-1; D not resolved. The germline V gene encodes CDR1 MNHEY and CDR2 SMNVEV (reference sequence). The V gene lost 5 bases and the J gene lost 6 bases, with 20 bases spanning the gap. There are 16 residues in the CDR3. DNA for the CDR3: TGTGCCAGCAGTCCCCCCGTGGGCCTGGGGTTCAATGAGCAGTTCTTC. Translation: CASSPPVGLGFNEQFF.

This clonotype was counted a few times. This chain connects TRBV12-3 or TRBV12-4 to TRBJ1-5; 8 bases line up with TRBD1. This CDR3 is 17 amino acids long. The junction had 12 bases not matched to a gene; V was cut back by 6 bases and J by 2 bases. The CDR3 DNA sequence: TGTGCCAGCAGGCCCGGACAGGGTACGTTGGGCAATCAGCCCCAGCATTTT. Translating it yields CASRPGQGTLGNQPQHF.

This clonotype was seen only a few times. V is TRBV7-9 and J is TRBJ1-2; D unresolved. There are 14 residues in the CDR3. CDR1 SEHNR and CDR2 FQNEAQ come from the germline V gene (reference sequence). The V end lost 5 bases, the J end lost 4 bases, and 14 bases lay between the germline ends. CDR3 sequence reads: CASSPPRAGYGYTF. Here the CDR3 DNA reads TGTGCCAGCAGCCCTCCAAGGGCTGGCTATGGCTACACCTTC.

This clonotype was counted many times. The chain employs TRBV10-1 and TRBJ2-5; D is unresolved. Germline-derived CDR1 and CDR2 are WNHNN and SYGVQD (reference sequence). Trimming cost V 2 bases and J 7 bases, with 11 bases left between them. There are 13 residues in the CDR3. Written as DNA, the CDR3 is TGCGCCAGCAGTGAGATTCCTCTGGGGACCCAGTACTTC. Residues: CASSEIPLGTQYF.